This TCR beta chain was observed in a study of OX40 agonist ivuxolimab in advanced cancers. Study details: The patients received ivuxolimab by intravenous route every 2 weeks at 0.01 to 10 mg/kg. Males comprised about 84% of the group, whose mean age was around 62 years (range roughly 20 to 85). Study observations and caveats: Partial responders at 0.1-3.0 mg/kg had among the lowest clonal expansion.

A word on this clone: The antigen is not known.

Germline V gives CDR1 MNHEY, CDR2 SVGAGI. The CDR3 length is 13 residues. The V end lost 0 bases, the J end lost 5 bases, and 8 bases lay between the germline ends. TCRdb's table, derived via immunoSEQ multiplex PCR, lists solely in-frame clones and lacks some. The data show about 83,000 clones, with about 81% seen just once and roughly 7.3% held by the top ten. The V call is TRBV6-5, the J call TRBJ2-7; unclear D gene. The receptor's source is an adult with an advanced solid tumor such as melanoma, head and neck, liver or kidney cancer. The sample in question was CD4+ or CD8+ T cells sorted from blood, obtained in a trial of the OX40 agonist ivuxolimab. As DNA, the CDR3 is TGTGCCAGCAGTTACTCAAGTCGGAACGAGCAGTACTTC. It specifies CASSYSSRNEQYF.